This T cell receptor (beta chain) was identified during a study of CD8+CD57+ T cells in acquired aplastic anemia. Findings and caveats of the study: A significant difference in CD8+ Simpson's diversity between patients and controls was not found.

Genomic DNA templated the TCR beta VDJ and CDR3 profiling. TCRdb itself ran the reads through MiXCR, one entry per CDR3 protein. The data show 250,000 to 300,000 distinct CDR3 sequences, with approximately 57% seen just once and 8% held by the top ten. Worth noting for this clonotype: The antigen remains undetermined.

Germline V gives CDR1 LNHDA, CDR2 SQIVND (reference sequence). The CDR3 runs to 12 residues. Trimming cost V 9 bases and J 5 bases, with 13 bases left between them. This chain connects TRBV19 to TRBJ1-2; no firm D call. What was sequenced was sorted CD4+, CD8+, or CD8+CD57+ T cells (not recorded which) from PBMCs. This clonotype was sampled from a human donor with severe aplastic anemia or a healthy control (not recorded which). CDR3 protein: CASDMGNYGYTF. Here the CDR3 DNA reads TGTGCCAGCGATATGGGGAATTATGGCTACACCTTC.